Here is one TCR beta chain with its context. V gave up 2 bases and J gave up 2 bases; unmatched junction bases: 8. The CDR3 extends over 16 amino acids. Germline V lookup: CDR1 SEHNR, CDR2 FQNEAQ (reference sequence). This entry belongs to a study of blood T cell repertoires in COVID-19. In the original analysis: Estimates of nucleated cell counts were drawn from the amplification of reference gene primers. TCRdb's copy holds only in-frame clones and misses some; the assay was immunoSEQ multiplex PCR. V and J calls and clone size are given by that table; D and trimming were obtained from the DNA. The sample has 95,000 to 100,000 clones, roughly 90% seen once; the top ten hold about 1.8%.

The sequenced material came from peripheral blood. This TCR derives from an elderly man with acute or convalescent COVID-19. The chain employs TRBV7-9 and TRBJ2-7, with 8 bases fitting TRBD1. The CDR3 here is CASSLSNRGSPYEQYF. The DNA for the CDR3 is TGTGCCAGCAGCTTAAGTAACAGGGGGTCCCCCTACGAGCAGTACTTC.